This T cell receptor (beta chain) was observed in a study of multiple sclerosis patients with progressive multifocal leukoencephalopathy. Notes on the study in general: In most PML patients, TRB repertoires appeared less diverse by entropy. Before and during natalizumab, the clones expanded at PML already existed.

Spiked into each PCR were synthetic inline TR CDR3 controls of all V-J pairings. Assay used: immunoSEQ multiplex PCR; TCRdb lists only in-frame clones, some missing. The data hold tens of thousands of clones, with roughly 90% observed a single time. In the case of this clone: The antigen is unknown.

The time point is: before natalizumab initiation. V lost 1 base and J 3 bases, leaving 16 bases between the germline ends. The CDR3 has 16 amino acids. Germline V gives CDR1 SGHDN, CDR2 FVKESK. What was sequenced was PBMCs. The receptor was derived from a human donor with multiple sclerosis. The chain combines TRBV14 with TRBJ2-7; D perhaps matches TRBD2 (6 bases). DNA for the CDR3: TGTGCCAGCAGCCAAGGTCTGGCGGGGAGCGGCTACGAGCAGTACTTC. The encoded protein is CASSQGLAGSGYEQYF.